This TCR beta chain was obtained from a study of early stage breast cancer tumors. Whole-study context: About 80% of the 16 invasive tumors were ER+, PR+ and HER2-. Study-level results: Comparing each tissue with blood distinguished tumor from normal in 14 of 16 patients. Commonly generated sequences made up most enriched TCRB sequences shared between patients. Compared with adjacent normal breast tissue, tumors showed about 2.3-fold greater T cell density and higher clonality.

The method was immunoSEQ multiplex PCR; TCRdb's version includes in-frame clones alone and lacks a portion of them. The sample lists roughly 30,000 clones, 75% to 85% occurring once. The CDR3 spans 12 residues. V was pared by 4 bases and J by 6 bases, with 9 bases between. Per germline, CDR1 SNHLY and CDR2 FYNNEI. About this clone: The antigen remains undetermined.

This TCR was recovered from a person aged 55 to 75 with breast cancer. The gene calls are TRBV2 and TRBJ1-2, with D possibly TRBD1 on 6 matching bases. The sample was blood. The chain's CDR3 is CASSGTVDGYTF. The CDR3 DNA follows: TGTGCCAGCAGTGGGACAGTCGATGGCTACACCTTC.